This TCR beta chain originates from a study of regulatory T cells in long-lasting Graves disease. V dropped 2 bases and J dropped 0 bases, with 5 bases sitting between them. The CDR3 runs 13 residues. The V gene's germline CDR1 is MNHEY and CDR2 SVGEGT. This clonotype was observed many times. Time point given: newly diagnosed GD, antithyroid drugs for less than 3 months. Generation of the TCR library employed RNA extracted from PBMCs. Arm-PCR with iRepertoire HTBI primers amplified the CDR3 regions for these TCR beta libraries. TCRdb re-analysed the multiplex PCR reads in MiXCR, keeping a single row per CDR3 protein. This table holds more than 450,000 distinct CDR3 sequences, 15% to 20% found once. This same sample was also part of a study on T cells in Graves' hyperthyroidism and ophthalmopathy.

This material consisted of peripheral blood mononuclear cells (PBMCs), taken at new diagnosis, from a patient treated with antithyroid drugs. The genes are TRBV6-2 or TRBV6-3 and TRBJ2-7; D uncertain. The sequence was collected from a middle-aged man with Graves disease. The CDR3 DNA reads as TGTGCCAGCAGTTACGACAACTCCTACGAGCAGTACTTC. It encodes CASSYDNSYEQYF.